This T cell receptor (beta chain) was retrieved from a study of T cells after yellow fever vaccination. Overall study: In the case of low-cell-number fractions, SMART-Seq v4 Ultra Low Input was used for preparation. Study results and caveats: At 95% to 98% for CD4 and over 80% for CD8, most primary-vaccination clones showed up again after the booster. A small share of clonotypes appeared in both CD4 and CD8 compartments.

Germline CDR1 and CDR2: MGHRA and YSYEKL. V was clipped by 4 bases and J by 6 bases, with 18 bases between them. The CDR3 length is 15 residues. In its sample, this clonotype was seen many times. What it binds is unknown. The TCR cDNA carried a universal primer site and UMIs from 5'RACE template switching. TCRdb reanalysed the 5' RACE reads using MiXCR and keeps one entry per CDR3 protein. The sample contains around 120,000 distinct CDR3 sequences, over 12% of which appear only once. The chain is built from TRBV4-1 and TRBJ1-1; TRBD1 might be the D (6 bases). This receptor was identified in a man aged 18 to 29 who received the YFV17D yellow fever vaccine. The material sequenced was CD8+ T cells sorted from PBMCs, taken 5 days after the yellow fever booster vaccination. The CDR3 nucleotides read TGCGCCAGCAGCCGGGGGGCCGGTATGCTCTCTGAAGCTTTCTTT. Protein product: CASSRGAGMLSEAFF.